The entry below describes one T cell receptor (beta chain). Libraries were prepared by immunoSEQ multiplex PCR; TCRdb keeps only in-frame clonotypes and omits some of them. This table has around 290,000 clones, around 89% appearing once. This record comes from a study of blood T cell repertoires in COVID-19. The germline V gene has CDR1 PRHDT and CDR2 FYEKMQ (reference sequence). Trimming cost V 4 bases and J 7 bases; bases outside gene matches: 6. This CDR3 has 14 amino acids. J is TRBJ2-1 and V is TRBV13, with 8 nucleotides matching TRBD1. The sample comprised peripheral blood. The receptor was isolated from a man aged 35 to 55 with acute or convalescent COVID-19. For the CDR3, the DNA is TGTGCCAGCAGCTCCTTGACAGGGGTGAATGAGCAGTTCTTC. This encodes CASSSLTGVNEQFF.